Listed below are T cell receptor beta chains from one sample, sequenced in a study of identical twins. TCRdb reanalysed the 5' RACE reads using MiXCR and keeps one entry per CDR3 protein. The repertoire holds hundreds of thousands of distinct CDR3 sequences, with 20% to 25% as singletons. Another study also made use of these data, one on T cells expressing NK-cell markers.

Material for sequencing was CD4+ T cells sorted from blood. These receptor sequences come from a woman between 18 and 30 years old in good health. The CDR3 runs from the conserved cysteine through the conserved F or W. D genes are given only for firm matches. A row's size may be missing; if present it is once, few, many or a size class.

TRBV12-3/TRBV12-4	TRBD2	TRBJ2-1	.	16	TGTGCCAGCAGTCCGACGGGGGGTAATGTTTACAATGAGCAGTTCTTC	CASSPTGGNVYNEQFF
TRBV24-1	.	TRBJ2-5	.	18	TGTGCCACCAGTGACCCCAGAGGGGGTAACAAGAGCCAAGAGACCCAGTACTTC	CATSDPRGGNKSQETQYF
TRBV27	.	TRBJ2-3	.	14	TGTGCCAGCAGTTTATTGGACAGCACAGATACGCAGTATTTT	CASSLLDSTDTQYF
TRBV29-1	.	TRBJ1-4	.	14	TGCAGCGTTAGGAGGAGAGGGACTAATGAAAAACTGTTTTTT	CSVRRRGTNEKLFF
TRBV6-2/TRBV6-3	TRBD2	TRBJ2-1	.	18	TGTGCCAGCAGTTCTCCTCTCACTAGCGGGGGATCCTACAATGAGCAGTTCTTC	CASSSPLTSGGSYNEQFF
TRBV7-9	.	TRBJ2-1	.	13	TGTGCCAGCAACCTGAGGCTATTGGATGAGCAGTTCTTC	CASNLRLLDEQFF
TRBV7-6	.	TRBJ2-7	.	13	TGTGCCAGCAGCAAAGGGAATTTGGGAGAGCAGTACTTC	CASSKGNLGEQYF
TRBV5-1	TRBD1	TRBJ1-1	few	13	TGCGCCAGCTGGGACAGGAGGAACACTGAAGCTTTCTTT	CASWDRRNTEAFF
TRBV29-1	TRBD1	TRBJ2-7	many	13	TGCAGCACACCCGGGACAGGAAGCGACGAGCAGTACTTC	CSTPGTGSDEQYF
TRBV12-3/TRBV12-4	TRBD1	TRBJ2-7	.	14	TGTGCCAGCACCTGGACAGGGGGGTCCTACGAGCAGTACTTC	CASTWTGGSYEQYF
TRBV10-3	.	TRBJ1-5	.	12	TGTGCCATCGCAGGGGCAAATCAGCCCCAGCATTTT	CAIAGANQPQHF
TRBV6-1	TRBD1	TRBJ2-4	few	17	TGTGCCAGCAGCCCACACCATCTGGACAGGAACGCCAACATTCAGTACTTC	CASSPHHLDRNANIQYF
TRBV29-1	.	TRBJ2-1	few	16	TGCAGCGTTGAAGATCACCGGGGATCCTCCTACAATGAGCAGTTCTTC	CSVEDHRGSSYNEQFF
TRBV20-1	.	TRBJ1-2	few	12	TGCAGTGCTAGTGGAAGGGTGGCCGACTACACCTTC	CSASGRVADYTF
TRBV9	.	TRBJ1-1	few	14	TGTGCCAGCAGCGTAGAGCGGGGCAACACTGAAGCTTTCTTT	CASSVERGNTEAFF
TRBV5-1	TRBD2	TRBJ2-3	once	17	TGCGCCACTCGAAGCGGGGGGGGCCGGACTAGCACAGATACGCAGTATTTT	CATRSGGGRTSTDTQYF
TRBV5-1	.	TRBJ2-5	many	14	TGCGCCAGCAGCTTGGAGGGTAGCGGAGAGACCCAGTACTTC	CASSLEGSGETQYF
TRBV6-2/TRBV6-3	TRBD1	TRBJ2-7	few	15	TGTGCCAGCAGTTATTCTCGGACAGGGTTTTACGAGCAGTACTTC	CASSYSRTGFYEQYF
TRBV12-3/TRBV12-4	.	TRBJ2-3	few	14	TGTGCCAGCAGTTTACAGAGTGGCACAGATACGCAGTATTTT	CASSLQSGTDTQYF
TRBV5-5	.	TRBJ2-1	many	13	TGTGCCAGCAGAGGACCGTCCTACAATGAGCAGTTCTTC	CASRGPSYNEQFF
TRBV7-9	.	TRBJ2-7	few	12	TGTGCCAGCAGCCCCGGTCACTACGAGCAGTACTTC	CASSPGHYEQYF
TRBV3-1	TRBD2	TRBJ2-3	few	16	TGTGCCAGCAGCCAAGCTAGCGGGGGGGCCATGGATACGCAGTATTTT	CASSQASGGAMDTQYF
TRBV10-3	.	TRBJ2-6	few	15	TGTGCCATCACAGACTCTACTGGGGCGGCCAACGTCCTGACTTTC	CAITDSTGAANVLTF
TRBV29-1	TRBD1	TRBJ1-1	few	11	TGCAGCGCCGACAGGGGGCCTGAAGCTTTCTTT	CSADRGPEAFF
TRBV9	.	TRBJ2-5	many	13	TGTGCCAGCAGCGTACAAATTAAGGGGACCCAGTACTTC	CASSVQIKGTQYF
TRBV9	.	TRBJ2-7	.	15	TGTGCCAGCAGCGTAGGTCCGGGGGCCCCCTACGAGCAGTACTTC	CASSVGPGAPYEQYF
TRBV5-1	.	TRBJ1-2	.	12	TGCGCCAGCAGCTTGATAGGAGATGGCTACACCTTC	CASSLIGDGYTF
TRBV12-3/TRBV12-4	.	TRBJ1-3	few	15	TGTGCCAGCAGTTTTGACCGCCACTCTGGAAACACCATATATTTT	CASSFDRHSGNTIYF
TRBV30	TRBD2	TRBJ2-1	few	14	TGTGCCTGGAATAAGGTAGCGGGAGAAAATGAGCAGTTCTTC	CAWNKVAGENEQFF
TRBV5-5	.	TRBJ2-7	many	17	TGTGCCAGCAGCTTGGGGAATCGCGGAGTAATCTCCTACGAGCAGTACTTC	CASSLGNRGVISYEQYF
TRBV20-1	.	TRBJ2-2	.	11	TGCAGTGCTAGAGATAAGGGGGAGCTGTTTTTT	CSARDKGELFF
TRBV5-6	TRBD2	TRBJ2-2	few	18	TGTGCCAGCAGCTTGGCCGTGGTCGGGACTATCAGCACCGGGGAGCTGTTTTTT	CASSLAVVGTISTGELFF
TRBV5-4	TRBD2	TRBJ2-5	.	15	TGTGCCAGCAGCCCCTCGACGGGGGGGGGAGAGACCCAGTACTTC	CASSPSTGGGETQYF
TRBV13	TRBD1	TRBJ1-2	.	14	TGTGCCAGCTCTGAAACGGACAGGGGCTATGGCTACACCTTC	CASSETDRGYGYTF
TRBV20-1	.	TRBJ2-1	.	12	TGCAGGATGCACGGCTCCTACAATGAGCAGTTCTTC	CRMHGSYNEQFF
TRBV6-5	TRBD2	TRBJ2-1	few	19	TGTGCCAGCAGTTACGCGGCTAGCGGGAGGAATCCTTCCTACAATGAGCAGTTCTTC	CASSYAASGRNPSYNEQFF
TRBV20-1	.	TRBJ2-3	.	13	TGCTCAGGGTGGGGTAGCGGCACAGATACGCAGTATTTT	CSGWGSGTDTQYF
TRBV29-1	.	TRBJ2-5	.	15	TGCAGCGCCGCGCCCGGACTAATTAGGCAAGAGACCCAGTACTTC	CSAAPGLIRQETQYF
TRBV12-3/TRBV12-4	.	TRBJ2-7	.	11	TGTGCCAGCTTATACAGAGGCGAGCAGTACTTC	CASLYRGEQYF
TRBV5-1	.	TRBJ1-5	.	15	TGCGCCAGCAGCTTGGTCGGAGGGTCAGGTCAGCCCCAGCATTTT	CASSLVGGSGQPQHF
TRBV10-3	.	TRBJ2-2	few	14	TGTGCCATCAGGACTAGTGTGAACACCGGGGAGCTGTTTTTT	CAIRTSVNTGELFF
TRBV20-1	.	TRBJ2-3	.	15	TGCAGTGCAAACAGGGTCCTGAGTAGCACAGATACGCAGTATTTT	CSANRVLSSTDTQYF
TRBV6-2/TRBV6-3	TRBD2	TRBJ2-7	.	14	TGTGCCAGCAGCCTGGCGGGAGGGAACTACGAGCAGTACTTC	CASSLAGGNYEQYF
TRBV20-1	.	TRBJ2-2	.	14	TGCAGTGCTAGAGATGTCTCAGGGTCCCGGGAGCTGTTTTTT	CSARDVSGSRELFF
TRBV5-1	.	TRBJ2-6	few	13	TGCGCCAGCACGACATACGGGGCCAACGTCCTGACTTTC	CASTTYGANVLTF
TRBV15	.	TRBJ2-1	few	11	TGTGCCACCAGTTTCTACAATGAGCAGTTCTTC	CATSFYNEQFF
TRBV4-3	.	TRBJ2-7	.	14	TGCGCCAGCAGCCAAGAGTTAGGGTCGGGCGAGCAGTACTTC	CASSQELGSGEQYF
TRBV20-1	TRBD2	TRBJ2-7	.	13	TGCAGTGCTAGAGCCGGGACTAGTGAAGAGCAGTACTTC	CSARAGTSEEQYF
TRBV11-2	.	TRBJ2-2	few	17	TGTGCCAGCAGCTTAATCGGTAACGGGGGCCGGACCGGGGAGCTGTTTTTT	CASSLIGNGGRTGELFF
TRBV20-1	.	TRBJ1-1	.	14	TGCAGTGCTAGAGTTAGGGAGATTATCACTGAAGCTTTCTTT	CSARVREIITEAFF
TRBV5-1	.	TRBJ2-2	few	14	TGCGCCAGCAGCTTGGTAGGGACCACCGGGGAGCTGTTTTTT	CASSLVGTTGELFF
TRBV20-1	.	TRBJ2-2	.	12	TGCAGTGCTAGAGTAGGGGCCGGGGAGCTGTTTTTT	CSARVGAGELFF
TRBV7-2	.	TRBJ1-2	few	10	TGTGCCTCCGACAGTAGGGGCTACACCTTC	CASDSRGYTF
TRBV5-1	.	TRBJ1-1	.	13	TGCGCCAGCAGGCAGGATGGGAACACTGAAGCTTTCTTT	CASRQDGNTEAFF
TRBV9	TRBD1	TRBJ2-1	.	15	TGTGCCAGCAGCGTGAGGGGGCAGGTTAACAATGAGCAGTTCTTC	CASSVRGQVNNEQFF
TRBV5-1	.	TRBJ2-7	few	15	TGCGCCAGCAGCCCGGGACGGACGACCTCCTACGAGCAGTACTTC	CASSPGRTTSYEQYF
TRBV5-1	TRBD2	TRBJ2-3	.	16	TGCGCCAGCAGATTCGGACTAGCGGGGGCCACAGATACGCAGTATTTT	CASRFGLAGATDTQYF
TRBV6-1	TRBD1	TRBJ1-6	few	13	TGTGCCAGCAGCGGACAGGGGATCTCACCCCTCCACTTT	CASSGQGISPLHF
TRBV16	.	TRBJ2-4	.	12	TGTGCCAGCAGCCGCTTCCTTGACATTCAGTACTTC	CASSRFLDIQYF